What follows is one T cell receptor (beta chain) and its context. Its antigen is not yet known. There are no base qualities to consult, and no much larger clone falls within one base. TCRbeta CDR3 regions were amplified from genomic DNA using the immunoSEQ Assay, a bias-controlled multiplex PCR. As for the original processing: Nucleated cell counts per sample were estimated from amplification of reference gene primers within the assay. Sequence reads were collapsed and filtered to measure the absolute abundance of every unique TCRbeta CDR3 rearrangement. For each sample, productive Simpson clonality was calculated by taking the square root of Simpson's diversity index across productive rearrangements. The clones in this table, taken by TCRdb from immuneACCESS, are in-frame only. Not every clone is retained; where verified, under half of the shortfall comes from an unresolved V gene, and the cause of the rest is unknown. The V and J calls and clone size are taken from that table; D and trimming were inferred from the DNA. The sample table lists approximately 87,000 clones, around 89% of them with a count of one. The top ten clonotypes cover more than 11% of the sample.

Collaborating institutions collected whole blood in K2EDTA tubes following their own protocols. For TCRbeta analysis, collaborators shipped samples as frozen whole blood, isolated PBMCs, or DNA extracted from either of those sample types. This sample was included in a study of blood T cell repertoires in COVID-19 (dated by TCRdb to the early 2020s). Looking at the study overall: Collaborator samples came from the United States, Italy and Spain and covered acute and convalescent phases of COVID-19. Deeply sampled blood TCRbeta repertoires from subjects exposed to, actively infected with, or recovered from COVID-19 were included in the dataset. Where available, HLA class I and class II types were obtained from metadata supplied by the sample provider rather than from assay-based typing. Samples came from the ongoing ImmuneRACE study (first 160 participants) plus 1,254 subjects from 6 global collaborators. The material from the prospective study consisted of cDNA or gDNA derived from T cells, B-cell-depleted T cells, or PBMCs. The repertoires were released in a freely available public database intended as a resource for research on the immune response to SARS-CoV-2. The sample metadata nearly always contained a de-identified subject ID, COVID-19 status, age in years and sex. On the study overall, not on this receptor specifically: How much clinical and demographic metadata was included differed by source and by participant, and the metadata was provided uncurated.

The receptor was derived from a man in his 70s with active or convalescent COVID-19. Sequencing was performed on peripheral blood.

The DNA sequence is given as TGCGCCAGCAGCTTGGTAGGGACAGGGGGCGCGGGTGACTATGGCTACACCTTC. It is translated as CASSLVGTGGAGDYGYTF. The chain employs TRBV5-1 and TRBJ1-2, with 12 bases in between that match TRBD1. The germline V gene provides CDR1 SGHRS and CDR2 YFSETQ. From cysteine to phenylalanine, the CDR3 is 18 amino acids long. The CDR3 DNA has 54 bases and is translated from base 1. V trim: 0 bases; J trim: 3 bases; unmatched bases: 9. With the portions outside the CDR3 filled from the reference TRBV5-1 and TRBJ1-2 genes, the complete variable region becomes KAGVTQTPRYLIKTRGQQVTLSCSPISGHRSVSWYQQTPGQGLQFLFEYFSETQRNKGNFPGRFSGRQFSNSRSEMNVSTLELGDSALYLCASSLVGTGGAGDYGYTFGSGTRLTVV.